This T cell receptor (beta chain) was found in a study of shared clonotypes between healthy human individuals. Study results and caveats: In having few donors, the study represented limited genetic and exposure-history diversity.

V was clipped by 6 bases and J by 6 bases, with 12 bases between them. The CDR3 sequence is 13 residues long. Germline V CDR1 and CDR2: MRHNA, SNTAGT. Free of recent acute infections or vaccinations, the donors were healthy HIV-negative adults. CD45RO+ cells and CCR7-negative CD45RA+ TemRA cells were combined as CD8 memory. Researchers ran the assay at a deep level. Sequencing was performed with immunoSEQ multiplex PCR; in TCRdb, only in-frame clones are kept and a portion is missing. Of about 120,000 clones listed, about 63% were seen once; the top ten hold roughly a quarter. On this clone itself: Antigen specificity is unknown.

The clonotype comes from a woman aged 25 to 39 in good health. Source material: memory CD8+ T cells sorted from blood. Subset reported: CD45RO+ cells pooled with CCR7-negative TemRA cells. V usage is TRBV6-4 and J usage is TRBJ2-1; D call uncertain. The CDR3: CASSPSTRNEQFF. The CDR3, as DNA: TGTGCCAGCAGCCCCTCAACCCGCAATGAGCAGTTCTTC.